The 20 T cell receptor beta chains in this list originate from one sample, sequenced in a study of blood T cell repertoires in COVID-19. The method was immunoSEQ multiplex PCR; TCRdb's version includes in-frame clones alone and lacks a portion of them. This sample has about 87,000 clones, with 70% to 90% found just once. What was sequenced was peripheral blood. The receptors derive from an elderly woman with COVID-19, enrolled during active disease.

This clone has more than one count but fewer than ten. The chain employs TRBV20-1 and TRBJ2-7; D ambiguous. Germline CDR1 DFQATT, CDR2 SNEGSKA (reference sequence). The CDR3 length is 11 residues. Trimming took 3 bases from V and 6 from J, leaving 9 bases between them. This chain's CDR3 is CSASTLPEQYF. In DNA form, the CDR3 reads TGCAGTGCTAGTACTCTCCCCGAGCAGTACTTC.

The chain joins TRBV7-2 to TRBJ1-5; TRBD1 matches 8 bases. The germline CDR1 and CDR2 sequences are SGHTA and FQGNSA. V was pared by 5 bases and J by 5 bases, with 5 bases of the junction left unmatched. This CDR3 region has 14 residues. In DNA form, the CDR3 reads TGTGCCAGCAGCCGGGGACAGGCCCATCAGCCCCAGCATTTT. Its translation: CASSRGQAHQPQHF. The full variable domain, with the rest looked up from reference TRBV7-2 and TRBJ1-5, is GAGVSQSPSNKVTEKGKDVELRCDPISGHTALYWYRQSLGQGLEFLIYFQGNSAPDKSGLPSDRFSAERTGGSVSTLTIQRTQQEDSAVYLCASSRGQAHQPQHFGDGTRLSIL.

V and J are TRBV30 and TRBJ1-5, with D possibly being TRBD1 (5 bases). V was trimmed by 2 bases and J by 4 bases, leaving 9 bases between them. The CDR3 spans 13 residues. Germline V gene sequence: CDR1 GTSNPN, CDR2 SVGIG (reference sequence). The CDR3 coding sequence is TGTGCCTGGAGTCGGGGGGAAAATCAGCCCCAGCATTTT. Amino acids: CAWSRGENQPQHF.

This chain links TRBV3-1 (or the pseudogene TRBV3-2) with TRBJ2-7, with 9 nucleotides matching TRBD1. There are 14 residues in the CDR3. CDR1 and CDR2 from the germline V gene are LGHDT and YNNKEL (reference sequence). J gave up 3 bases and V 3 bases, and 3 bases lay outside the gene matches. The CDR3 reads CASSHWDRVYEQYF. DNA of the CDR3: TGTGCCAGCAGCCATTGGGACAGGGTCTACGAGCAGTACTTC.

V and J are TRBV18 and TRBJ2-7; a possible D gene is TRBD2 (5 bases). The CDR3 covers 13 residues. CDR1 is KGHSH, CDR2 LQKENI, per germline. With 6 bases removed from V and 0 bases from J, the gap between germline ends came to 9 bases. The CDR3 region has the DNA TGTGCCAGCTCGGCCGGGATCTCCTACGAGCAGTACTTC. Translation gives CASSAGISYEQYF.

This clone was picked up a small number of times. The rearrangement uses TRBV11-2 and TRBJ2-7, with 9 positions matching TRBD1. The CDR3 runs to 15 residues. Per germline, CDR1 SGHAT and CDR2 FQNNGV. The V and J ends lost 5 bases and 6 bases, in that order; junction bases with no gene match: 11. CDR3 nucleotide sequence: TGTGCCAGCAGCCCCGAATGGACAGGGGCCCTCGAGCAGTACTTC. The encoded protein is CASSPEWTGALEQYF.

V usage is TRBV4-2 and J usage is TRBJ2-7; 7 nucleotides agree with TRBD1. The CDR3 spans 15 residues. V shed 1 base and J 7 bases; nucleotides not matched to a gene: 10. Germline V gene lookup returns CDR1 LGHNA and CDR2 YNFKEQ. CDR3 residues: CASSQGGGGSREQYF. The CDR3 DNA follows: TGTGCCAGCAGCCAAGGAGGGGGCGGGTCTAGGGAGCAGTACTTC.

The V and J genes are TRBV5-1 and TRBJ2-1; maybe TRBD1 (6 bases). This CDR3 is 16 amino acids long. Trimming removed 1 base at V and 8 bases at J, with 19 bases between. Germline CDR1 SGHRS, CDR2 YFSETQ. The CDR3, as DNA: TGCGCCAGCAGCTTGAACTCCCGGGCACAGGGCGATGAGCAGTTCTTC. Translated: CASSLNSRAQGDEQFF.

V gene TRBV10-3 combines with J gene TRBJ2-2; maybe TRBD2 (5 bases). V was clipped by 2 bases and J by 2 bases, with 15 bases between them. The CDR3 consists of 17 residues. Germline loops: CDR1 ENHRY, CDR2 SYGVKD. CDR3 sequence: CAISEATGIRNTGELFF. The CDR3 region has the DNA TGTGCCATCAGTGAGGCGACGGGGATAAGAAACACCGGGGAGCTGTTTTTT.

This clone has a handful of counts. The chain recombines TRBV7-9 with TRBJ2-1; maybe TRBD1 (6 bases). Looked up from germline, CDR1 is SEHNR and CDR2 is FQNEAQ (reference sequence). CDR3 length equals 14 residues. Trimming cost V 2 bases and J 10 bases, with 15 bases left between them. CDR3 DNA sequence: TGTGCCAGCAGCTTATTGAGACAGGTCAACGAGCAGTTCTTC. Amino acid sequence: CASSLLRQVNEQFF.

The genes are TRBV10-3 and TRBJ1-1, with 12 bases fitting TRBD1. Germline CDR1 is ENHRY and CDR2 is SYGVKD. V shed 5 bases, J shed 1 base, and the junction held 8 bases outside the gene matches. CDR3 length: 17 residues. CDR3 sequence: CAISFRGTGGANTEAFF. CDR3 in DNA: TGTGCCATCAGTTTCCGAGGGACAGGGGGCGCGAACACTGAAGCTTTCTTT.

The chain carries TRBV4-2 and TRBJ2-1, with D tentatively TRBD2 (7 bases). Germline V lookup: CDR1 LGHNA, CDR2 YNFKEQ. V lost 0 bases and J 2 bases, leaving 11 bases between the germline ends. CDR3 length: 16 amino acids. The CDR3 DNA sequence: TGTGCCAGCAGCCAAGAAGAGGGGGGGCCCTACAATGAGCAGTTCTTC. It translates to CASSQEEGGPYNEQFF.

This clone was found a few times. The rearrangement joins TRBV9 to TRBJ1-2, with TRBD1 identical over 11 bases. Germline V gene data show CDR1 as SGDLS and CDR2 as YYNGEE. CDR3 length: 14 amino acids. The ends lost 4 bases at V and 4 bases at J; junction bases unmatched: 3. The CDR3 DNA reads TGTGCCAGCAGCTTCGGGACAGGGGGCTATGGCTACACCTTC. The encoded protein is CASSFGTGGYGYTF.

Comments on this clone: At one end the junction does not follow the germline gene, possibly because of a read error. This chain joins TRBV25-1 and TRBJ2-3, with TRBD2 matching 8 bases. From germline, CDR1 is MGHDK and CDR2 SYGVNS. The CDR3 has 16 amino acids. The CDR3 loop reads CASSETSGRVSDAQYF. CDR3 bases: TGTGCCAGCAGTGAGACGAGCGGGAGAGTGTCAGATGCGCAGTATTTT.

The chain joins TRBV30 to TRBJ2-7; TRBD1 is a possible D gene (6 bases). CDR1 is GTSNPN, CDR2 SVGIG, per germline (reference sequence). Deletions cut 5 bases from V and 4 bases from J, with 18 bases between. The CDR3 extends over 14 amino acids. CDR3 bases: TGTGCCTGGGCCCGACAGGACAGACGTTACGAGCAGTACTTC. The encoded protein is CAWARQDRRYEQYF. Supplemented by reference TRBV30 and TRBJ2-7, the full variable domain reads SQTIHQWPATLVQPVGSPLSLECTVEGTSNPNLYWYRQAAGRGLQLLFYSVGIGQISSEVPQNLSASRPQDRQFILSSKKLLLSDSGFYLCAWARQDRRYEQYFGPGTRLTVT.

This clone was seen only once. The chain combines TRBV5-1 with TRBJ1-1; the D is unclear. The ends were cut back, 4 bases at V and 6 bases at J, with 10 bases in the middle. CDR3 length: 12 residues. The V gene's germline CDR1 is SGHRS and CDR2 YFSETQ. The CDR3 here is CASSSSGAEAFF. As DNA, the CDR3 is TGCGCCAGCAGCAGTTCCGGAGCTGAAGCTTTCTTT. The entire variable domain, with the rest obtained from reference TRBV5-1 and TRBJ1-1, is as follows: KAGVTQTPRYLIKTRGQQVTLSCSPISGHRSVSWYQQTPGQGLQFLFEYFSETQRNKGNFPGRFSGRQFSNSRSEMNVSTLELGDSALYLCASSSSGAEAFFGQGTRLTVV.

CDR3 loop: CATSGGGLGTGDTQYF. CDR3 sequence (DNA): TGTGCCACCAGTGGAGGCGGTCTGGGCACAGGGGATACGCAGTATTTT. The J gene is TRBJ2-3, the V gene TRBV24-1, with D perhaps matching TRBD1 (6 bases). The CDR3 totals 16 residues. The germline gives CDR1 KGHDR, CDR2 SFDVKD. Trimming cost V 5 bases and J 6 bases, with 20 bases left between them.

The chain uses TRBV5-5 and TRBJ2-3; 8 bases map to TRBD2. This CDR3 region has 15 residues. Germline V gene lookup returns CDR1 SGHKS and CDR2 YYEKEE (reference sequence). After removal of 6 bases from V and 4 bases from J, the junction contained 10 bases not matched to a gene. The CDR3 region has the DNA TGTGCCAGCATAGTTACGGGGGGGCCGGCAGATACGCAGTATTTT. This encodes CASIVTGGPADTQYF.

The chain is built from TRBV5-1 and TRBJ2-2; TRBD2 matches 12 bases. V gave up 2 bases and J gave up 4 bases; unmatched junction bases: 3. Germline V gives CDR1 SGHRS, CDR2 YFSETQ. CDR3 length equals 16 residues. The CDR3: CASSFSSGRGTGELFF. DNA of the CDR3: TGCGCCAGCAGCTTTTCTAGCGGGAGGGGCACCGGGGAGCTGTTTTTT.

This chain joins TRBV2 and TRBJ2-5; D is possibly TRBD2 (5 bases). CDR1 is SNHLY, CDR2 FYNNEI, per germline. The CDR3 extends over 12 amino acids. The ends were cut back, 8 bases at V and 0 bases at J, with 7 bases in the middle. In nucleotides, the CDR3 is TGTGCCAGCCGGGAATACCAAGAGACCCAGTACTTC. This codes for CASREYQETQYF.